What follows is one T cell receptor (beta chain) and its context. These data come from a study of T cell responses to AZD1222 COVID-19 vaccine. Assay used: immunoSEQ multiplex PCR; TCRdb lists only in-frame clones, some missing. There are approximately 75,000 clones in the sample; 90% occur only once, and over 1.2% lies in the top ten. The receptor was isolated from an adult who received the AZD1222 COVID-19 vaccine. This specimen consisted of peripheral blood, obtained 28 days after the second AZD1222 dose.

CDR3 protein: CASSSRQGSNSPLHF. The CDR3 DNA reads TGTGCCAGCAGTTCCCGACAGGGGAGCAATTCACCCCTCCACTTT. J is TRBJ1-6 and V is TRBV28; 8 nucleotides line up with TRBD1. This CDR3 is 15 amino acids long. V gave up 4 bases and J gave up 7 bases; unmatched junction bases: 6. Germline lookup yields CDR1 MDHEN and CDR2 SYDVKM. The full variable domain, completed using reference TRBV28 and TRBJ1-6, is DVKVTQSSRYLVKRTGEKVFLECVQDMDHENMFWYRQDPGLGLRLIYFSYDVKMKEKGDIPEGYSVSREKKERFSLILESASTNQTSMYLCASSSRQGSNSPLHFGNGTRLTVT.